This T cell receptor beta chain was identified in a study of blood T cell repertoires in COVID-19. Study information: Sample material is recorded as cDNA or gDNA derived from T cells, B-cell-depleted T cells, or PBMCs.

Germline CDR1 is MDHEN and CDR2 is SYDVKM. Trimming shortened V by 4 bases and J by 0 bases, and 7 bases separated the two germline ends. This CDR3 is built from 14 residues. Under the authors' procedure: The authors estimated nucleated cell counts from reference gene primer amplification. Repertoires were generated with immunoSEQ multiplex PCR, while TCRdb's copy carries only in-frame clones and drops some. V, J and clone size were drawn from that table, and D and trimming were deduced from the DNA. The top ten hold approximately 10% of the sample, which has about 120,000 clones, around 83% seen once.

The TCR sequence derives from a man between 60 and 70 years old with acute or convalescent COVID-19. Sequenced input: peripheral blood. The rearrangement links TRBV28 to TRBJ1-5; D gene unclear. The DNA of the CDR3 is TGTGCCAGCAGTTCCCCTTCTAGCAATCAGCCCCAGCATTTT. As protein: CASSSPSSNQPQHF. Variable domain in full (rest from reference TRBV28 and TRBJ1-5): DVKVTQSSRYLVKRTGEKVFLECVQDMDHENMFWYRQDPGLGLRLIYFSYDVKMKEKGDIPEGYSVSREKKERFSLILESASTNQTSMYLCASSSPSSNQPQHFGDGTRLSIL.